What follows is one T cell receptor beta chain and its context. The data were produced by immunoSEQ multiplex PCR, yet TCRdb's version contains in-frame clones alone and is incomplete. Of about 210,000 clones in the sample, 80% to 90% were seen once. This record comes from a study of blood T cell repertoires in COVID-19. At the level of the study: In each case, the material was cDNA or gDNA derived from T cells, B-cell-depleted T cells, or PBMCs.

This receptor was taken from a man aged 18 to 35 with acute COVID-19. The sample taken for sequencing was PBMCs or T cells enriched from blood (not recorded which).

The CDR3 region has the DNA TGTGCCAGCAGCTGGGGGGGAAGTTCAGGTGAGCAGTTCTTC. Encoded protein: CASSWGGSSGEQFF. The V and J genes are TRBV7-9 and TRBJ2-1, with 7 bases that match TRBD2. This CDR3 has 14 amino acids. Unmatched junction bases numbered 9, after V lost 4 bases and J lost 9 bases. Germline V CDR1 and CDR2: SEHNR, FQNEAQ (reference sequence).